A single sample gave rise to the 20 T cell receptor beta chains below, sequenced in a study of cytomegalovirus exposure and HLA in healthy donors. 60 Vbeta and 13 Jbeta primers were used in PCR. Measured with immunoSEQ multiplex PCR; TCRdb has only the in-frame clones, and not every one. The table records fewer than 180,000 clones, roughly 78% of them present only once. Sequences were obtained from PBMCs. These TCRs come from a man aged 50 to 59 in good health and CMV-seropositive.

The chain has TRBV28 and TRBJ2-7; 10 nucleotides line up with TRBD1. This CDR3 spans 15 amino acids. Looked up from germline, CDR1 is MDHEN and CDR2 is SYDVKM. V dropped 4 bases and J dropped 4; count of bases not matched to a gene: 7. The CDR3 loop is CASSSAGTGEYEQYF. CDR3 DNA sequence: TGTGCCAGCAGTTCCGCGGGGACAGGGGAATACGAGCAGTACTTC.

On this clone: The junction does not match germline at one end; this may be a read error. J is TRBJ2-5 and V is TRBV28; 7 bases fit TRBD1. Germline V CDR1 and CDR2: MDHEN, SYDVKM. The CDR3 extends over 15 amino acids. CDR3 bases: TGTGCCAGCAGTTTATCTCGACAGGGTCAAGGGACCCAGTACTTC. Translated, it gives CASSLSRQGQGTQYF.

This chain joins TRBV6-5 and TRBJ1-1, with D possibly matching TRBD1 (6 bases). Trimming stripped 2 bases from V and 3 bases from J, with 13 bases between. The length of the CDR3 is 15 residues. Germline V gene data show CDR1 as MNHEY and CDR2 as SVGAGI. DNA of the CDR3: TGTGCCAGCAGTTACGCGGGGGGCGGGGACACTGAAGCTTTCTTT. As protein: CASSYAGGGDTEAFF.

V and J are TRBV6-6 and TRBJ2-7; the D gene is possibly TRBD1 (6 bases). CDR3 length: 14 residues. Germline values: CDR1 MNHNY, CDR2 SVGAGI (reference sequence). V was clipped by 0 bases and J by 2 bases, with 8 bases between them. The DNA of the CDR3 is TGTGCCAGCAGTTACTCGACAGGCACCTACGAGCAGTACTTC. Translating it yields CASSYSTGTYEQYF.

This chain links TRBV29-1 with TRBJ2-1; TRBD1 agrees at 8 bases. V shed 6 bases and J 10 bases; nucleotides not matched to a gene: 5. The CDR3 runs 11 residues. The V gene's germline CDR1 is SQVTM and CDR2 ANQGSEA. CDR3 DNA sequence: TGCAGCGTGGACAGGGCTGGAGAGCAGTTCTTC. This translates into CSVDRAGEQFF.

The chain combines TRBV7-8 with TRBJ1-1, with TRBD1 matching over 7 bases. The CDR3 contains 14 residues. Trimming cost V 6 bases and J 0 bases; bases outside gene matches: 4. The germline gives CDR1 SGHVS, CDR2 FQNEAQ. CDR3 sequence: CASSSDRLNTEAFF. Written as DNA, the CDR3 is TGTGCCAGCAGTTCGGACAGGTTGAACACTGAAGCTTTCTTT.

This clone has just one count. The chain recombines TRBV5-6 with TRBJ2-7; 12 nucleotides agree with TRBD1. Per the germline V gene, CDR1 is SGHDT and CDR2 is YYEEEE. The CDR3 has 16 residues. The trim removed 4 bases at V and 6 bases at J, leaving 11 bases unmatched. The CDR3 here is CASSGAGTGGSAEQYF. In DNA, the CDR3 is TGTGCCAGCAGCGGAGCCGGGACAGGGGGCTCCGCCGAGCAGTACTTC.

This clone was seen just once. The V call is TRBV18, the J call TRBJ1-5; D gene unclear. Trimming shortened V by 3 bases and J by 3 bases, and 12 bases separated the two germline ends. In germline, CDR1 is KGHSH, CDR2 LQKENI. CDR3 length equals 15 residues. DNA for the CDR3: TGTGCCAGCTCACCGTATACACTATCCAATCAGCCCCAGCATTTT. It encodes CASSPYTLSNQPQHF.

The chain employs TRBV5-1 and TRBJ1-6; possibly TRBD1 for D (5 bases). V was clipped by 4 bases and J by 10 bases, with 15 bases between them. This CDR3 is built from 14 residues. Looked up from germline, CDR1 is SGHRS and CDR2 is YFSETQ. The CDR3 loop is CASSQGADPSPLHF. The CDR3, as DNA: TGCGCCAGCAGCCAGGGTGCAGACCCCTCACCCCTCCACTTT.

The CDR3 coding sequence is TGTGCCAGCAGTTATGGCGGGATGGCGTTTGCTGAGCAGTTCTTC. Protein product: CASSYGGMAFAEQFF. This rearrangement joins TRBV2 to TRBJ2-1; D is perhaps TRBD2 (6 bases). Trimming removed 5 bases at V and 9 bases at J, with 20 bases between. Germline V gene data show CDR1 as SNHLY and CDR2 as FYNNEI. The length of the CDR3 is 15 residues.

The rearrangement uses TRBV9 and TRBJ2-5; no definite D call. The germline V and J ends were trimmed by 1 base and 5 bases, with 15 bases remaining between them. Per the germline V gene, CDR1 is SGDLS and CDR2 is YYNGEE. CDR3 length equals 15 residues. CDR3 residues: CASSVSAHLLETQYF. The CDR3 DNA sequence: TGTGCCAGCAGCGTATCCGCGCACCTCCTGGAGACCCAGTACTTC.

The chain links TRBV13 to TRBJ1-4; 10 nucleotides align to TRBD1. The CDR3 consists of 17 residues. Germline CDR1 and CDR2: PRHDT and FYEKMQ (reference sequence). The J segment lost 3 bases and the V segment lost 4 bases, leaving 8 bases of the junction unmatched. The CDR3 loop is CASSYRDRGISNEKLFF. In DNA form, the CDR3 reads TGTGCCAGCAGCTACCGGGACAGGGGAATCTCTAATGAAAAACTGTTTTTT.

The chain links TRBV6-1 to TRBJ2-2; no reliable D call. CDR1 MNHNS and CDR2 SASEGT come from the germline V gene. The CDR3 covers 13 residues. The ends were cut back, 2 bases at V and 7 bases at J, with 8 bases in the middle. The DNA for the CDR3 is TGTGCCAGCAGTGAACTGCGGAGCGGGGAGCTGTTTTTT. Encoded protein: CASSELRSGELFF.

The CDR3 DNA is TGTGCCAGCAGCTCGGGGGTTGGCTCACCCCTCCACTTT. Translated: CASSSGVGSPLHF. This chain joins TRBV7-6 and TRBJ1-6; tentatively, D is TRBD1 (5 bases). Germline V gives CDR1 SGHVS, CDR2 FNYEAQ. Deletions cut 4 bases from V and 10 bases from J, with 11 bases between. The CDR3 covers 13 residues.

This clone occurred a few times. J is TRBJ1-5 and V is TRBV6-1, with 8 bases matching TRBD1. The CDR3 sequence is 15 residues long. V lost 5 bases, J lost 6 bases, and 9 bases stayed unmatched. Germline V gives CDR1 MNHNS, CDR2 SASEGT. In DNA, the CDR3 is TGTGCCAGCAGTCAAACGACAGGGGATCCTCAGCCCCAGCATTTT. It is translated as CASSQTTGDPQPQHF.

The CDR3: CASSYRLGTGGTDTQYF. The DNA of the CDR3 is TGTGCCAGCAGCTATCGATTGGGGACAGGGGGGACAGATACGCAGTATTTT. The V gene is TRBV13, the J gene TRBJ2-3; 11 bases are a match to TRBD1. Germline V gene lookup returns CDR1 PRHDT and CDR2 FYEKMQ (reference sequence). The CDR3 has 17 amino acids. V was pared by 4 bases and J by 3 bases, with 9 bases of the junction left unmatched.

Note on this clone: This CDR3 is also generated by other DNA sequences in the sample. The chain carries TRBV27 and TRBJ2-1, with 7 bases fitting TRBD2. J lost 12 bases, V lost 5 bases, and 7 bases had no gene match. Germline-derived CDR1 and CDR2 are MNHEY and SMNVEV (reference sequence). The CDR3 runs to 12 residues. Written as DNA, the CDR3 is TGTGCCAGCAGTCCGCCAGCGGGGACGCAGTTCTTC. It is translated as CASSPPAGTQFF.

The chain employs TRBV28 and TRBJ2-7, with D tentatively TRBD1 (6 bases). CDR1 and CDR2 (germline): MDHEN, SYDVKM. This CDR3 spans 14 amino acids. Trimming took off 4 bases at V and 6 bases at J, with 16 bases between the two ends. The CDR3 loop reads CASSSGTLRGEQYF. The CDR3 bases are TGTGCCAGCAGTTCCGGGACACTCAGAGGCGAGCAGTACTTC.

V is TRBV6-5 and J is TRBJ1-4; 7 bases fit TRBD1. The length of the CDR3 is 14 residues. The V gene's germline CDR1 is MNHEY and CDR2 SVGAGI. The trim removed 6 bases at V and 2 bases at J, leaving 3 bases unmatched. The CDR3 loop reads CASSPGGTNEKLFF. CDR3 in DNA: TGTGCCAGCAGCCCAGGGGGTACTAATGAAAAACTGTTTTTT.

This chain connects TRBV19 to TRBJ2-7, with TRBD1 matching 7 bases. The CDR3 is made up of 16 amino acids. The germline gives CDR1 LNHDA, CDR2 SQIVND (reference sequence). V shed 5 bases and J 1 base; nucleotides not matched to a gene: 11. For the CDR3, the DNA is TGTGCCAGTAGTGTCTCGTCCGGACAGGTTTCCTACGAGCAGTACTTC. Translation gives CASSVSSGQVSYEQYF.